A single sample is the source of the 30 T cell receptor beta chains below, sequenced in a study of technical replicates of blood from a few donors. Sequenced by immunoSEQ multiplex PCR; TCRdb stores in-frame clones only, minus some. Among 90,000 to 100,000 clones, approximately 96% were seen once, and the ten largest hold about 0.24%. The specimen sequenced was T cells isolated from PBMCs. The receptors derive from a human donor in good health.

This clone came up once. The chain joins TRBV6-6 to TRBJ1-2; D is perhaps TRBD1 (5 bases). The CDR3 loop spans 15 amino acids. Germline CDR1 and CDR2: MNHNY and SVGAGI (reference sequence). V gave up 2 bases and J gave up 7 bases, with 17 bases separating them. The CDR3 coding sequence is TGTGCCAGCAGTTACGTCTCTGATCTTCAGGGTGGCTACACCTTC. Amino acids: CASSYVSDLQGGYTF.

The rearrangement links TRBV5-1 to TRBJ1-1; 9 bases align to TRBD1. In germline, CDR1 is SGHRS, CDR2 YFSETQ. Unmatched junction bases numbered 5, after V lost 0 bases and J lost 8 bases. The CDR3 runs 14 residues. CDR3 DNA sequence: TGCGCCAGCAGCTTGGCCGGGACAGGGAAAGAAGCTTTCTTT. The encoded protein is CASSLAGTGKEAFF. Combining the CDR3 with reference TRBV5-1 and TRBJ1-1 gives the whole variable domain KAGVTQTPRYLIKTRGQQVTLSCSPISGHRSVSWYQQTPGQGLQFLFEYFSETQRNKGNFPGRFSGRQFSNSRSEMNVSTLELGDSALYLCASSLAGTGKEAFFGQGTRLTVV.

This chain links TRBV5-1 with TRBJ2-7, with TRBD2 identical over 12 bases. The ends lost 4 bases at V and 3 bases at J; junction bases unmatched: 14. This CDR3 spans 18 amino acids. CDR1 SGHRS and CDR2 YFSETQ come from the germline V gene. The CDR3 nucleotides are TGCGCCAGCAGCCCTACTCTAGCGGGAGGGCCCTCGGTCTACGAGCAGTACTTC. Translating it yields CASSPTLAGGPSVYEQYF.

The chain employs TRBV6-1 and TRBJ2-1, with 9 bases lining up with TRBD1. Germline CDR1 MNHNS, CDR2 SASEGT. The length of the CDR3 is 14 residues. The CDR3 region is CAASLQGARNEQFF. CDR3 sequence (DNA): TGTGCAGCATCCCTACAGGGGGCGCGCAATGAGCAGTTCTTC.

The J gene is TRBJ2-6, the V gene TRBV7-8, with unresolved D. The length of the CDR3 is 15 residues. Germline CDR1 reads SGHVS; CDR2 reads FQNEAQ. The germline V and J ends were trimmed by 5 bases and 4 bases, with 12 bases remaining between them. The CDR3 DNA reads TGTGCCAGCAGCCCTCTACTATCGGGGGCCAACGTCCTGACTTTC. Amino acids: CASSPLLSGANVLTF.

The rearrangement joins TRBV5-6 to TRBJ2-7, with D possibly matching TRBD2 (6 bases). Germline-derived CDR1 and CDR2 are SGHDT and YYEEEE. The CDR3 covers 16 residues. V shed 0 bases and J shed 0 bases, with 13 bases lying between them. The CDR3 is CASSLVGAGFSYEQYF. In nucleotides, the CDR3 is TGTGCCAGCAGCTTGGTTGGGGCGGGATTCTCCTACGAGCAGTACTTC. Based on the CDR3 plus reference TRBV5-6 and TRBJ2-7, the full variable domain is DAGVTQSPTHLIKTRGQQVTLRCSPKSGHDTVSWYQQALGQGPQFIFQYYEEEERQRGNFPDRFSGHQFPNYSSELNVNALLLGDSALYLCASSLVGAGFSYEQYFGPGTRLTVT.

The rearrangement links TRBV28 to TRBJ1-1, with a possible D match to TRBD1 (5 bases). There are 12 residues in the CDR3. V lost 6 bases, J lost 5 bases, and 10 bases lay in between. In germline, CDR1 is MDHEN, CDR2 SYDVKM. CDR3 loop: CASRRGETEAFF. The CDR3 DNA reads TGTGCCAGCAGGCGGGGGGAAACTGAAGCTTTCTTT. Combining the CDR3 with reference TRBV28 and TRBJ1-1 gives the whole variable domain DVKVTQSSRYLVKRTGEKVFLECVQDMDHENMFWYRQDPGLGLRLIYFSYDVKMKEKGDIPEGYSVSREKKERFSLILESASTNQTSMYLCASRRGETEAFFGQGTRLTVV.

The genes are TRBV7-9 and TRBJ1-2; tentative D call: TRBD1 (5 bases). From germline, CDR1 is SEHNR and CDR2 FQNEAQ (reference sequence). V dropped 11 bases and J dropped 3 bases, with 16 bases sitting between them. This CDR3 is 13 amino acids long. CDR3 in amino acids: CAVPHPGHYGYTF. CDR3 coding DNA: TGTGCCGTTCCCCATCCAGGGCACTATGGCTACACCTTC. The full variable domain, rest sourced from reference TRBV7-9 and TRBJ1-2, is DTGVSQNPRHKITKRGQNVTFRCDPISEHNRLYWYRQTLGQGPEFLTYFQNEAQLEKSRLLSDRFSAERPKGSFSTLEIQRTEQGDSAMYLCAVPHPGHYGYTFGSGTRLTVV.

The V and J genes are TRBV7-9 and TRBJ1-2, with 7 positions matching TRBD1. V was pared by 5 bases and J by 0 bases, with 3 bases of the junction left unmatched. Germline values: CDR1 SEHNR, CDR2 FQNEAQ (reference sequence). The CDR3 totals 14 residues. CDR3 bases: TGTGCCAGCAGCGCAGGGGGTTCTAACTATGGCTACACCTTC. Its protein product is CASSAGGSNYGYTF.

J is TRBJ1-2 and V is TRBV6-5, with D possibly TRBD1 on 6 matching bases. The germline V gene has CDR1 MNHEY and CDR2 SVGAGI. V dropped 11 bases and J dropped 7 bases, with 17 bases sitting between them. CDR3 size: 12 residues. The CDR3 DNA sequence: TGTGCCGCTGGTCACAGGGTTGGTGGCTACACCTTC. As protein: CAAGHRVGGYTF.

As DNA, the CDR3 is TGTGCCAGCAGCTTAGAAGCGGGAGGGTCCACCTACAATGAGCAGTTCTTC. Its protein product is CASSLEAGGSTYNEQFF. The gene calls are TRBV7-8 and TRBJ2-1, with 10 nucleotides matching TRBD2. CDR1 and CDR2 (germline): SGHVS, FQNEAQ. V trimming: 1 base; J trimming: 2 bases; junction bases outside the gene matches: 5. The length of the CDR3 is 17 residues.

The chain joins TRBV5-1 to TRBJ1-4, with D perhaps matching TRBD1 (6 bases). Trimming shortened V by 3 bases and J by 5 bases, and 14 bases separated the two germline ends. CDR3 size: 15 residues. Germline V CDR1 and CDR2: SGHRS, YFSETQ. The CDR3 region has the DNA TGCGCCAGCAGCTCCGGGACATCGGCGAATGAAAAACTGTTTTTT. Its protein product is CASSSGTSANEKLFF. Drawing the rest from reference TRBV5-1 and TRBJ1-4, the complete variable domain is KAGVTQTPRYLIKTRGQQVTLSCSPISGHRSVSWYQQTPGQGLQFLFEYFSETQRNKGNFPGRFSGRQFSNSRSEMNVSTLELGDSALYLCASSSGTSANEKLFFGSGTQLSVL.

The rearrangement uses TRBV29-1 and TRBJ2-6, with D tentatively TRBD2 (6 bases). The CDR3 covers 13 residues. V was clipped by 6 bases and J by 2 bases, with 8 bases between them. CDR1 and CDR2 from the germline V gene are SQVTM and ANQGSEA. The DNA for the CDR3 is TGCAGCGTGGCTAGCGCTGGGGCCAACGTCCTGACTTTC. Amino acid sequence: CSVASAGANVLTF.

The genes are TRBV10-3 and TRBJ2-7, with a weak D call TRBD2 (6 bases). The CDR3 is 17 amino acids. V was cut by 0 bases and J by 1 base, with 16 bases left in between. Germline V gene sequence: CDR1 ENHRY, CDR2 SYGVKD. CDR3 sequence: CAISESFTGEKSYEQYF. CDR3 sequence (DNA): TGTGCCATCAGTGAGTCTTTCACGGGGGAGAAGTCCTACGAGCAGTACTTC.

This rearrangement joins TRBV5-5 to TRBJ1-3, with D possibly TRBD1 on 5 matching bases. Per the germline V gene, CDR1 is SGHKS and CDR2 is YYEKEE (reference sequence). This CDR3 region has 15 residues. V lost 4 bases and J 5 bases, leaving 16 bases between the germline ends. As DNA, the CDR3 is TGTGCCAGCAGCCCCTGGGCGGGGACCAGAAACACCATATATTTT. As protein: CASSPWAGTRNTIYF. Full variable domain (outside the CDR3, taken from reference TRBV5-5 and TRBJ1-3): DAGVTQSPTHLIKTRGQQVTLRCSPISGHKSVSWYQQVLGQGPQFIFQYYEKEERGRGNFPDRFSARQFPNYSSELNVNALLLGDSALYLCASSPWAGTRNTIYFGEGSWLTVV.

As DNA, the CDR3 is TGTGCCAGCAGCCCAATTCCGGGACAGGGGACCTACGAGCAGTACTTC. This sequence encodes CASSPIPGQGTYEQYF. The genes are TRBV11-2 and TRBJ2-7; 10 positions match TRBD1. CDR3 length: 16 residues. Trimming cost V 5 bases and J 2 bases; bases outside gene matches: 9. The germline gives CDR1 SGHAT, CDR2 FQNNGV.

The genes are TRBV29-1 and TRBJ2-1; D is uncertain. Germline V gives CDR1 SQVTM, CDR2 ANQGSEA. The CDR3 extends over 14 amino acids. Trimming left V 4 bases short and J 4 bases short, with 14 bases between. The CDR3, as DNA: TGCAGCGTTGGAGGTCTAGATAGTTACAATGAGCAGTTCTTC. This encodes CSVGGLDSYNEQFF.

This clone was seen only once. The genes are TRBV4-2 and TRBJ2-3, with a tentative D call TRBD2 (7 bases). The V end was cut by 3 bases, the J end by 6 bases, with 10 bases between. Germline lookup yields CDR1 LGHNA and CDR2 YNFKEQ. This CDR3 spans 13 amino acids. This CDR3 reads CASSQGGLDTQYF. DNA for the CDR3: TGTGCCAGCAGCCAGGGGGGGCTTGATACGCAGTATTTT.

This chain uses TRBV6-1 with TRBJ1-3; 10 nucleotides match TRBD1. CDR3 length equals 15 residues. CDR1 and CDR2 from the germline V gene are MNHNS and SASEGT. The junction had 6 bases not matched to a gene; V was cut back by 6 bases and J by 4 bases. DNA of the CDR3: TGTGCCAGCAGCGTGGACAGGGGGTCCGGAAACACCATATATTTT. It encodes CASSVDRGSGNTIYF.

The V and J genes are TRBV4-1 and TRBJ2-7; 7 positions agree with TRBD1. The CDR3 sequence is 15 residues long. Per germline, CDR1 MGHRA and CDR2 YSYEKL. V lost 2 bases to trimming and J lost 7 bases; unmatched junction nucleotides: 11. CDR3 in amino acids: CASSQLVKGAGEQYF. DNA for the CDR3: TGCGCCAGCAGCCAATTAGTCAAGGGGGCCGGGGAGCAGTACTTC.

The rearrangement uses TRBV10-1 and TRBJ2-1, with 7 bases aligning to TRBD2. J was trimmed by 4 bases and V by 0 bases; bases with no gene match: 3. The germline V gene encodes CDR1 WNHNN and CDR2 SYGVQD (reference sequence). The CDR3 spans 15 residues. The CDR3 DNA reads as TGCGCCAGCAGTGAGTCACTAGCGATTTACAATGAGCAGTTCTTC. It specifies CASSESLAIYNEQFF.

The CDR3 loop is CASSGQNNSPLHF. The CDR3, as DNA: TGTGCCAGCAGTGGACAGAATAATTCACCCCTCCACTTT. The chain couples TRBV2 to TRBJ1-6; a possible D gene is TRBD1 (5 bases). Germline loops: CDR1 SNHLY, CDR2 FYNNEI. Trimming removed 4 bases at V and 5 bases at J, with 6 bases between. This CDR3 is built from 13 residues.

The chain carries TRBV9 and TRBJ2-7; D is unresolved. CDR3 size: 13 residues. Germline V gene data show CDR1 as SGDLS and CDR2 as YYNGEE. The germline V and J ends were trimmed by 0 bases and 2 bases, with 6 bases remaining between them. CDR3 nucleotides: TGTGCCAGCAGCGTAGCACAGACCTACGAGCAGTACTTC. This gives the protein CASSVAQTYEQYF.

The genes are TRBV5-1 and TRBJ2-3; D unresolved. Deletions cut 4 bases from V and 4 bases from J, with 19 bases between. This CDR3 region has 16 residues. CDR1 and CDR2 from the germline V gene are SGHRS and YFSETQ. The CDR3 spells CASSPVYPSASDTQYF. The CDR3 coding sequence is TGCGCCAGCAGCCCGGTCTACCCAAGTGCGTCAGATACGCAGTATTTT.

V gene TRBV25-1 combines with J gene TRBJ1-1, with no clear D. Germline CDR1 MGHDK, CDR2 SYGVNS. V shed 5 bases and J shed 0 bases, with 13 bases lying between them. This CDR3 has 15 amino acids. Written as DNA, the CDR3 is TGTGCCAGCAGTCCGGGGAGCGGGGTGAACACTGAAGCTTTCTTT. Translation: CASSPGSGVNTEAFF.

Here the CDR3 DNA reads TGTGCCAGTAGCATGAACACTGAAGCTTTCTTT. Residues: CASSMNTEAFF. The genes are TRBV19 and TRBJ1-1; D is uncertain. This CDR3 region has 11 residues. V lost 6 bases to trimming and J lost 0 bases, with 2 bases between them. Per germline, CDR1 LNHDA and CDR2 SQIVND (reference sequence).

This chain connects TRBV5-1 to TRBJ1-2; D perhaps matches TRBD1 (6 bases). The CDR3 loop spans 15 amino acids. Germline V gives CDR1 SGHRS, CDR2 YFSETQ. Trimming removed 4 bases at V and 2 bases at J, with 15 bases between. The CDR3 DNA follows: TGCGCCAGCAGCACCGAGGCAGGGGCCAACTATGGCTACACCTTC. Its protein product is CASSTEAGANYGYTF.

This clone is a singleton in its sample. The chain employs TRBV1 and TRBJ2-2; TRBD1, the table's D call, was not compared with the DNA. TRBV1 corresponds to a pseudogene. The CDR3 is 15 residues long. CDR3 nucleotide sequence: TGCACCAGCAGTCAGGGACAGGGAGGGTCCGGGGAGCTGTTTTTT. Translation gives CTSSQGQGGSGELFF.

The rearrangement uses TRBV12-2 and TRBJ1-1. TRBV12-2 is classified as a pseudogene. The CDR3 is made up of 14 amino acids. CDR3 loop: CASRLASGITEAFF. CDR3 bases: TGTGCAAGTCGCTTAGCGTCGGGAATCACTGAAGCTTTCTTT.

CDR3 bases: TGTGCCAGCAGCGCCCGTGTAGCGTTGGCCGGGGAGCTGTTTTTT. Its protein is CASSARVALAGELFF. The gene calls are TRBV9 and TRBJ2-2; tentatively, D is TRBD2 (5 bases). The V gene's germline CDR1 is SGDLS and CDR2 YYNGEE. V was trimmed by 3 bases and J by 6 bases, leaving 15 bases between them. The length of the CDR3 is 15 residues.